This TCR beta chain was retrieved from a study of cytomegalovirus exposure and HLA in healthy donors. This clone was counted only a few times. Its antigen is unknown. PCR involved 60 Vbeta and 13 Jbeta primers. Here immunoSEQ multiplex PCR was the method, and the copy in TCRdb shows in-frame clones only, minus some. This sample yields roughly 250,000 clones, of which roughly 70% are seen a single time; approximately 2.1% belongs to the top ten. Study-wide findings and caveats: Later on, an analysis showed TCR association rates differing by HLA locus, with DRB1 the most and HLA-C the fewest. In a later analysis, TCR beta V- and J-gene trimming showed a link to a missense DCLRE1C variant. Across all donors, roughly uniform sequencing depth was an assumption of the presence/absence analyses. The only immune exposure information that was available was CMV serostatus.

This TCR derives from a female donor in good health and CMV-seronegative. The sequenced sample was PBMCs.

The CDR3 DNA is TGTGCCAGCAGCTTAGAGGGGGGGGCTCGCGCTGAAGCTTTCTTT. It yields the protein CASSLEGGARAEAFF. The chain joins TRBV11-2 to TRBJ1-1; a possible D gene is TRBD1 (6 bases). The CDR3 length is 15 residues. Deletions cut 0 bases from V and 6 bases from J, with 14 bases between. In germline, CDR1 is SGHAT, CDR2 FQNNGV.